The clone carrying this T cell receptor (beta chain) was found many times. Its target is unknown. What was amplified from RNA transcripts were TCR beta CDR3 regions. Researchers ran a first-round RT-PCR on the TCR CDR3 using the HTBI primer set. MiXCR, run by TCRdb on the multiplex PCR reads, gives a single entry per CDR3 protein. The table lists approximately 600,000 distinct CDR3 sequences, 14% to 15% of them singletons. On the basis of clinical symptoms, serum thyroxine and TRAb, thyroid ultrasound and orbital computed tomography, diagnoses were made. The authors obtained PBMCs from roughly 10 ml of fresh peripheral blood. The sample originates from a study of T cells in Graves' hyperthyroidism and ophthalmopathy. The study, taken as a whole, reports: Also found in blood were most expanded thyroid clonotypes above 0.001.

The germline gives CDR1 SGHTA, CDR2 FQGNSA. The CDR3 contains 15 residues. The trim removed 5 bases at V and 0 bases at J, leaving 6 bases unmatched. This chain links TRBV7-2 with TRBJ2-7, with TRBD1 matching 8 bases. The clonotype originates from a woman between 40 and 55 years old with Graves' ophthalmopathy. The source material was blood. The CDR3 coding sequence is TGTGCCAGCAGCGTACAGGGGGTAGGCTCCTACGAGCAGTACTTC. Protein: CASSVQGVGSYEQYF.